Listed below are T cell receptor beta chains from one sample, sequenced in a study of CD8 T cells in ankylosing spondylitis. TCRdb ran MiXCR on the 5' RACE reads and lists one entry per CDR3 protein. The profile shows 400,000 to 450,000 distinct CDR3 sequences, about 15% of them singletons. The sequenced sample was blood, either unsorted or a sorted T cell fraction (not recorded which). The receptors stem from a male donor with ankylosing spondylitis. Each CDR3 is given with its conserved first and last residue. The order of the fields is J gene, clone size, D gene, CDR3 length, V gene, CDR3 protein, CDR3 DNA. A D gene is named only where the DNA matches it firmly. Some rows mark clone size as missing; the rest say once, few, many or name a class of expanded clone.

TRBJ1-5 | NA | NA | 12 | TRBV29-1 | CSVVEGDQPQHF | TGCAGCGTTGTGGAGGGGGATCAGCCCCAGCATTTT
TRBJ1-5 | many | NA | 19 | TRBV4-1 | CASSQVVFAGEAFYQPQHF | TGCGCCAGCAGCCAAGTCGTTTTTGCAGGGGAGGCCTTTTATCAGCCCCAGCATTTT
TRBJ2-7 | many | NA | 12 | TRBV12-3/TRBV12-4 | CASSYEVLEQYF | TGTGCCAGCAGTTATGAGGTCTTGGAGCAGTACTTC
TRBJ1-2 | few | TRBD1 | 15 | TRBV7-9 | CASRKDREAGYGYTF | TGTGCCAGCAGAAAAGACAGGGAGGCCGGCTATGGCTACACCTTC
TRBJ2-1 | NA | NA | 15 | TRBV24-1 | CATSDPTTVYNEQFF | TGTGCCACCAGTGATCCGACGACAGTCTACAATGAGCAGTTCTTC
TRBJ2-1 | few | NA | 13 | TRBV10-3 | CAISEFWDNEQFF | TGTGCCATCAGTGAATTCTGGGACAATGAGCAGTTCTTC
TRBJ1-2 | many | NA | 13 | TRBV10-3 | CAISVNPRDGYTF | TGTGCCATCAGTGTGAACCCCCGGGATGGCTACACCTTC
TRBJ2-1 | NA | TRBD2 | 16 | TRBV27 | CASSPLTSGKVNEQFF | TGTGCCAGCAGTCCCCTAACTAGCGGGAAAGTCAATGAGCAGTTCTTC
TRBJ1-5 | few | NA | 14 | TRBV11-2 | CASSLDLGDQPQHF | TGTGCCAGCAGCTTAGATCTGGGGGACCAGCCCCAGCATTTT
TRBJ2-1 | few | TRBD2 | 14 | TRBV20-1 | CSAPTSGSYNEQFF | TGCAGTGCTCCGACTAGCGGGAGCTACAATGAGCAGTTCTTC
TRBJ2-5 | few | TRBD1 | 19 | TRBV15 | CATSRDLGTGVPVEETQYF | TGTGCCACCAGCAGAGATCTTGGGACAGGGGTCCCAGTGGAAGAGACCCAGTACTTC
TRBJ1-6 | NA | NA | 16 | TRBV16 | CASSQYSTTYNSPLHF | TGTGCCAGCAGCCAATATTCGACAACGTATAATTCACCCCTCCACTTT
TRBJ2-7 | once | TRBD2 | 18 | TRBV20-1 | CSARDRGLGGRNNYEQCF | TGCAGTGCTAGAGATCGTGGCCTCGGCGGGAGGAACAACTACGAGCAGTGCTTC
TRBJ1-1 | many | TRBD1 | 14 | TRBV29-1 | CSVLRQGLNTEAFF | TGCAGCGTCCTACGACAGGGGTTAAACACTGAAGCTTTCTTT
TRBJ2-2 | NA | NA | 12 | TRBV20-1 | CSARGLPGELFF | TGCAGTGCTAGGGGGTTACCCGGGGAGCTGTTTTTT
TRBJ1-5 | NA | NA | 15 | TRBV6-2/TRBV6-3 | CASSKTVNSNQPQHF | TGTGCCAGCAGTAAGACAGTCAACTCCAATCAGCCCCAGCATTTT
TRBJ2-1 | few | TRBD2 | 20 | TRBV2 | CASSEAKTSGGPLRDNEQFF | TGTGCCAGCAGTGAAGCGAAGACTAGCGGGGGGCCCCTCAGGGACAATGAGCAGTTCTTC
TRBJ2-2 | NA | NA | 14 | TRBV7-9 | CASSRDTHTGELFF | TGTGCCAGCAGCCGGGACACACACACCGGGGAGCTGTTTTTT
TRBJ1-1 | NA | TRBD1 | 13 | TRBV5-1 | CASREGTAERAFF | TGCGCCAGCAGAGAAGGGACAGCAGAAAGGGCTTTCTTT
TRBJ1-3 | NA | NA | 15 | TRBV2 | CASSQDSHTGNTIYF | TGTGCCAGCAGCCAGGATTCTCACACTGGAAACACCATATATTTT
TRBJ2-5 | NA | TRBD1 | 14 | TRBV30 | CAWSTGTVQETQYF | TGTGCCTGGAGTACCGGGACAGTCCAAGAGACCCAGTACTTC
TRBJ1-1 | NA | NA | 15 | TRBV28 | CASSLYQQGNTEAFF | TGTGCCAGCAGTTTATATCAGCAGGGCAACACTGAAGCTTTCTTT
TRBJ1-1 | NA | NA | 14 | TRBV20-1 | CSARNGGGLEGAFF | TGCAGTGCTAGAAATGGGGGGGGGCTGGAGGGAGCTTTCTTT
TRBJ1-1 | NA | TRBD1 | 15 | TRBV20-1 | CSARSGQGARTEAFF | TGCAGTGCTAGATCGGGACAGGGGGCGAGGACTGAAGCTTTCTTT